Included here is one T cell receptor (beta chain) sequence, with context. One end of the junction varies from germline; a read error may be responsible. The assay was immunoSEQ multiplex PCR, and TCRdb's table has in-frame clones only and misses some. In the table there are 540,000 or so clones, 75% to 80% of which are singletons. The data were taken from a study of shared T cell receptors in the human thymus. These records were also assigned to another study, of human thymus T cells. According to that study: Resections from corrective heart surgery provided thymus tissue. V and J genes seemed to be used with bias in thymic and blood repertoires. Unrelated individuals had highly overlapping thymic repertoires, as reported in related research.

The TCR sequence derives from a boy in the first two years of life with a congenital heart defect. Sequenced material: thymocytes.

DNA of the CDR3: TGTGCTAGCAGCTTAGCAGTGGCTAGCCGGACCGGGGAGCTGTTTTTT. This sequence encodes CASSLAVASRTGELFF. The rearrangement uses TRBV7-7 and TRBJ2-2; TRBD2 is a possible D gene (5 bases). CDR1 is SSHAT, CDR2 FNYEAQ, per germline (reference sequence). The CDR3 length is 16 residues.